The sequence of this TCR beta chain was determined in a study of T cells in Graves' hyperthyroidism and ophthalmopathy. Amplification of TCR beta CDR3 regions was performed using RNA transcripts as template. The primer set for the first-round RT-PCR of the TCR CDR3 was HTBI. TCRdb itself ran the multiplex PCR reads through MiXCR, one entry per CDR3 protein. Of under 800,000 distinct CDR3 sequences in the sample, approximately 15% were seen once. The study, taken as a whole, reports: Most thyroid clonotypes with frequency above 0.001 were detected in blood.

This clonotype was recorded at least ten times. Its antigen remains unknown. The receptor's source is a woman aged 18-30 years with Graves' hyperthyroidism. Sequencing was carried out using blood.

For the CDR3, the DNA is TGTGCCAGCAGTCGTACCCTCTTAACCACAGATACGCAGTATTTT. It specifies CASSRTLLTTDTQYF. V gene TRBV2 combines with J gene TRBJ2-3; no clear D gene. CDR3 size: 15 residues. Germline-derived CDR1 and CDR2 are SNHLY and FYNNEI. With 5 bases removed from V and 2 bases from J, the gap between germline ends came to 14 bases.